Below are 30 T cell receptor beta chains sequenced from a single sample in a study of beta chain features in type 1 diabetes. The whole isolated RNA underwent reverse transcription, so sequencing captured expressed TCRB transcripts. Measured with immunoSEQ multiplex PCR; TCRdb has only the in-frame clones, and not every one. The sample consists of 900,000 or so clones, about a sixth of them appearing once. The sequencing input was naive CD4+ T cells from blood. The receptors originated from a woman aged 18-35 years in good health.

This clone was counted only a few times. The chain links TRBV19 to TRBJ2-5, with D possibly being TRBD1 (6 bases). The CDR3 loop spans 15 amino acids. The germline V gene has CDR1 LNHDA and CDR2 SQIVND (reference sequence). V gave up 3 bases and J gave up 5 bases, with 16 bases separating them. CDR3 sequence: CASSMAGATGETQYF. The CDR3, as DNA: TGTGCCAGTAGTATGGCAGGGGCTACCGGCGAGACCCAGTACTTC.

This clone occurred a few times. The V call is TRBV20-1, the J call TRBJ2-3; D not resolved. Trimming shortened V by 1 base and J by 8 bases, and 7 bases separated the two germline ends. The CDR3 loop spans 11 amino acids. CDR1 DFQATT and CDR2 SNEGSKA come from the germline V gene (reference sequence). DNA of the CDR3: TGCAGTGCTAGAGTCCCACTTACGCAGTATTTT. Translation: CSARVPLTQYF.

The sample holds a few counts of this clone. The V and J genes are TRBV18 and TRBJ2-1; TRBD2 matches at 9 bases. With 6 bases clipped from V and 0 bases from J, the junction kept 3 bases outside the gene matches. This CDR3 spans 15 amino acids. Germline V CDR1 and CDR2: KGHSH, LQKENI. CDR3 sequence (DNA): TGTGCCAGCTCGCTACTAGCGGGCTCCTACAATGAGCAGTTCTTC. Protein sequence: CASSLLAGSYNEQFF.

This rearrangement joins TRBV9 to TRBJ1-1; D uncertain. The CDR3 totals 13 residues. Germline CDR1 is SGDLS and CDR2 is YYNGEE. V was shortened by 0 bases and J by 1 base, with 4 bases between the two germline ends. CDR3 region: CASSVVPNTEAFF. The CDR3 DNA reads as TGTGCCAGCAGCGTAGTCCCGAACACTGAAGCTTTCTTT.

The chain links TRBV9 to TRBJ2-1; D perhaps matches TRBD2 (6 bases). V shed 0 bases and J shed 0 bases, with 13 bases lying between them. Germline-derived CDR1 and CDR2 are SGDLS and YYNGEE. CDR3 length: 17 residues. The CDR3 sequence is CASSVDSGEFSYNEQFF. DNA for the CDR3: TGTGCCAGCAGCGTAGACTCGGGGGAATTCTCCTACAATGAGCAGTTCTTC.

The table lists this clone with a few counts. The chain recombines TRBV11-1 with TRBJ2-7; TRBD2 is a possible D gene (6 bases). V lost 6 bases to trimming and J lost 1 base, with 10 bases between them. This CDR3 has 13 residues. The V gene's germline CDR1 is SGHAT and CDR2 FQDESV (reference sequence). DNA of the CDR3: TGTGCCAGCAGACTAGCCGGTTCCTACGAGCAGTACTTC. Residues: CASRLAGSYEQYF.

This clone was detected only a few times. V and J are TRBV5-6 and TRBJ2-3; weak D call: TRBD1 (5 bases). Germline CDR1 reads SGHDT; CDR2 reads YYEEEE. V lost 0 bases to trimming and J lost 4 bases, with 12 bases between them. The CDR3 extends over 15 amino acids. Here the CDR3 reads CASSLVGRVADTQYF. CDR3 in DNA: TGTGCCAGCAGCTTGGTCGGCAGGGTAGCAGATACGCAGTATTTT.

The chain employs TRBV5-1 and TRBJ2-5; D gene unclear. Germline CDR1 SGHRS, CDR2 YFSETQ. CDR3 length equals 14 residues. Trimming cost V 4 bases and J 9 bases, with 19 bases left between them. The CDR3 sequence is CASSNGSPDSAQYF. The CDR3 DNA sequence: TGCGCCAGCAGCAACGGATCCCCTGACTCGGCCCAGTACTTC. Using reference TRBV5-1 and TRBJ2-5 for the parts outside the CDR3, the full variable domain is KAGVTQTPRYLIKTRGQQVTLSCSPISGHRSVSWYQQTPGQGLQFLFEYFSETQRNKGNFPGRFSGRQFSNSRSEMNVSTLELGDSALYLCASSNGSPDSAQYFGPGTRLLVL.

There are a few counts of this clone. The chain links TRBV4-2 to TRBJ2-3; 8 nucleotides align to TRBD2. CDR1 and CDR2 (germline): LGHNA, YNFKEQ. V gave up 2 bases and J gave up 1 base; unmatched junction bases: 5. This CDR3 has 16 residues. The CDR3 sequence: CASSQNPGLGTDTQYF. In DNA, the CDR3 is TGTGCCAGCAGCCAAAACCCGGGACTAGGCACAGATACGCAGTATTTT.

Remarks on this clone: This same CDR3 is encoded by further DNA sequences in the sample. The CDR3 nucleotides read TGTGCCAGCAGTCGGACTAGCGGCTACGAGCAGTACTTC. This encodes CASSRTSGYEQYF. The rearrangement uses TRBV7-2 and TRBJ2-7; 10 bases map to TRBD2. V gave up 6 bases and J gave up 3 bases; unmatched junction bases: 2. The CDR3 is 13 residues long. Germline V gene lookup returns CDR1 SGHTA and CDR2 FQGNSA. The full variable domain, its missing parts supplied by reference TRBV7-2 and TRBJ2-7, is GAGVSQSPSNKVTEKGKDVELRCDPISGHTALYWYRQSLGQGLEFLIYFQGNSAPDKSGLPSDRFSAERTGGSVSTLTIQRTQQEDSAVYLCASSRTSGYEQYFGPGTRLTVT.

The chain uses TRBV7-9 and TRBJ1-5; tentatively, D is TRBD1 (6 bases). CDR1 and CDR2 from the germline V gene are SEHNR and FQNEAQ (reference sequence). CDR3 size: 15 residues. V was cut by 7 bases and J by 5 bases, with 18 bases left in between. CDR3 sequence reads: CASNDTQGWDQPQHF. CDR3 DNA sequence: TGTGCCAGCAACGATACACAGGGTTGGGATCAGCCCCAGCATTTT. Filled out from reference TRBV7-9 and TRBJ1-5, the complete variable domain reads DTGVSQNPRHKITKRGQNVTFRCDPISEHNRLYWYRQTLGQGPEFLTYFQNEAQLEKSRLLSDRFSAERPKGSFSTLEIQRTEQGDSAMYLCASNDTQGWDQPQHFGDGTRLSIL.

The table lists this clone with a few counts. This chain uses TRBV10-3 with TRBJ1-1; D is undetermined. This CDR3 comprises 13 residues. Per the germline V gene, CDR1 is ENHRY and CDR2 is SYGVKD. V was clipped by 8 bases and J by 0 bases, with 10 bases between them. The CDR3, as DNA: TGTGCCATCTCGGCGGGATTGAACACTGAAGCTTTCTTT. Residues: CAISAGLNTEAFF.

V usage is TRBV11-2 and J usage is TRBJ2-2; D is ambiguous. The CDR3 has 15 residues. CDR1 is SGHAT and CDR2 is FQNNGV in the germline V gene. V shed 3 bases and J shed 0 bases, with 8 bases lying between them. In DNA form, the CDR3 reads TGTGCCAGCAGCTTTAGGATTACGAACACCGGGGAGCTGTTTTTT. Its translation is CASSFRITNTGELFF. Supplemented by reference TRBV11-2 and TRBJ2-2, the full variable domain reads EAGVAQSPRYKIIEKRQSVAFWCNPISGHATLYWYQQILGQGPKLLIQFQNNGVVDDSQLPKDRFSAERLKGVDSTLKIQPAKLEDSAVYLCASSFRITNTGELFFGEGSRLTVL.

This clone appeared a few times. The V gene is TRBV6-1, the J gene TRBJ2-1; weak D call: TRBD2 (6 bases). CDR1 and CDR2 (germline): MNHNS, SASEGT. This CDR3 contains 17 residues. The ends were cut back, 4 bases at V and 9 bases at J, with 25 bases in the middle. CDR3 in DNA: TGTGCCAGCAGTGCGGTTATAGATGGACTAACGCGGAGTGAGCAGTTCTTC. The encoded protein is CASSAVIDGLTRSEQFF.

This clone turned up a few times. The V and J genes are TRBV6-1 and TRBJ2-5; TRBD1 matches 10 bases. The CDR3 is 14 amino acids. Germline assignment: CDR1 MNHNS and CDR2 SASEGT. After removal of 6 bases from V and 5 bases from J, the junction contained 6 bases not matched to a gene. The CDR3 DNA is TGTGCCAGCAGAAGGGACAGGGGTGGTGAGACCCAGTACTTC. Amino acid sequence: CASRRDRGGETQYF.

The chain is built from TRBV6-6 and TRBJ2-4, with D uncertain. The V end lost 6 bases, the J end lost 7 bases, and 10 bases lay between the germline ends. In germline, CDR1 is MNHNY, CDR2 SVGAGI (reference sequence). The CDR3 extends over 12 amino acids. The CDR3 sequence is CASRALGNIQYF. CDR3 DNA sequence: TGTGCCAGCAGAGCACTTGGGAACATTCAGTACTTC.

This clone was detected only once. This chain connects TRBV4-3 to TRBJ2-5; the D gene is possibly TRBD2 (5 bases). The germline V gene has CDR1 LGHNA and CDR2 YSLEER. CDR3 length: 19 amino acids. Trimming took off 1 base at V and 2 bases at J, with 23 bases between the two ends. The CDR3 DNA is TGCGCCAGCAGCCAAGTTAGGGTCGAAGCTACGGGAAAGCAAGAGACCCAGTACTTC. Translation: CASSQVRVEATGKQETQYF.

This clone was picked up a small number of times. The V call is TRBV6-1, the J call TRBJ2-5; 7 positions match TRBD1. CDR1 and CDR2 (germline): MNHNS, SASEGT. This CDR3 contains 12 residues. V was clipped by 8 bases and J by 11 bases; unmatched bases: 11. CDR3: CASYADRVRQYF. The CDR3 nucleotides are TGTGCCAGCTACGCAGACAGGGTGCGGCAGTACTTC.

This chain connects TRBV13 to TRBJ1-1, with no clear D. Trimming took 4 bases from V and 10 from J, leaving 13 bases between them. The CDR3 sequence is 12 residues long. The germline gives CDR1 PRHDT, CDR2 FYEKMQ (reference sequence). Written as DNA, the CDR3 is TGTGCCAGCAGCTGGTCCGACACACCAGCTTTCTTT. It encodes CASSWSDTPAFF.

The chain uses TRBV5-1 and TRBJ1-1; D is undetermined. CDR1 is SGHRS, CDR2 YFSETQ, per germline. The CDR3 loop spans 13 amino acids. Trimming pared 7 bases from V and 1 base from J, leaving 11 bases between. The CDR3 reads CASHQQENTEAFF. CDR3 nucleotide sequence: TGCGCCAGCCACCAGCAAGAGAACACTGAAGCTTTCTTT.

This clone was seen a few times. V gene TRBV10-3 combines with J gene TRBJ2-2; possibly TRBD1 for D (6 bases). The CDR3 is made up of 13 amino acids. The germline V gene has CDR1 ENHRY and CDR2 SYGVKD. V was shortened by 7 bases and J by 8 bases, with 14 bases between the two germline ends. The chain's CDR3 is CAIKESGAGELFF. The CDR3 DNA reads as TGTGCCATCAAAGAATCAGGGGCGGGGGAGCTGTTTTTT.

This clone came up a few times. The rearrangement links TRBV7-9 to TRBJ1-4; D gene uncertain. The germline V gene encodes CDR1 SEHNR and CDR2 FQNEAQ (reference sequence). Trimming took 1 base from V and 6 from J, leaving 12 bases between them. This CDR3 is 15 amino acids long. CDR3 coding DNA: TGTGCCAGCAGCTTAGGGGGTAGGGTTCATGAAAAACTGTTTTTT. As protein: CASSLGGRVHEKLFF.

This clone was detected ten times or more. The chain has TRBV7-9 and TRBJ1-4, with D unclear. Trimming left V 2 bases short and J 5 bases short, with 0 bases between. CDR3 length: 11 amino acids. The germline V gene encodes CDR1 SEHNR and CDR2 FQNEAQ (reference sequence). In DNA, the CDR3 is TGTGCCAGCAGCTTAAATGAAAAACTGTTTTTT. This translates into CASSLNEKLFF.

The chain is built from TRBV7-8 and TRBJ2-5; 8 bases map to TRBD1. CDR3 length: 15 amino acids. Germline CDR1 and CDR2: SGHVS and FQNEAQ. The V gene end was trimmed by 5 bases and the J gene end by 5 bases; junction bases not matched to a gene: 10. CDR3 loop: CASSQYTDRVETQYF. DNA of the CDR3: TGTGCCAGCAGCCAATACACGGACAGGGTGGAGACCCAGTACTTC.

This clone turned up a few times. The chain employs TRBV15 and TRBJ2-5, with no clear D. V was pared by 5 bases and J by 6 bases, with 10 bases between. From germline, CDR1 is LNHNV and CDR2 YYDKDF (reference sequence). The CDR3 runs 12 residues. The CDR3 region has the DNA TGTGCCACCAGCGAGCAGGATCAGACCCAGTACTTC. Amino acids: CATSEQDQTQYF.

This clone turned up a few times. The chain recombines TRBV7-9 with TRBJ1-1, with D unclear. Trimming took 0 bases from V and 5 from J, leaving 4 bases between them. This CDR3 contains 12 residues. In germline, CDR1 is SEHNR, CDR2 FQNEAQ (reference sequence). The CDR3 region is CASSLAGTEAFF. CDR3 in DNA: TGTGCCAGCAGCTTAGCTGGGACTGAAGCTTTCTTT.

The chain is built from TRBV6-5 and TRBJ2-7, with D perhaps TRBD2 (5 bases). Trimming left V 5 bases short and J 6 bases short, with 11 bases between. This CDR3 is 12 amino acids long. CDR1 is MNHEY, CDR2 SVGAGI, per germline. DNA for the CDR3: TGTGCCAGCAGTCCTCGGAGCGGCGAGCAGTACTTC. Its protein is CASSPRSGEQYF.

The V and J genes are TRBV27 and TRBJ2-2, with a weak D call TRBD2 (5 bases). The germline CDR1 and CDR2 sequences are MNHEY and SMNVEV (reference sequence). This CDR3 is 16 amino acids long. The germline V and J ends were trimmed by 1 base and 1 base, with 10 bases remaining between them. CDR3 sequence (DNA): TGTGCCAGCAGTTTATTCCGGACTGTGAACACCGGGGAGCTGTTTTTT. Protein: CASSLFRTVNTGELFF.

The V and J genes are TRBV4-3 and TRBJ2-3; a weak D match, TRBD2 (6 bases). Trimming took 4 bases from V and 3 from J, leaving 11 bases between them. This CDR3 is 14 amino acids long. Germline loops: CDR1 LGHNA, CDR2 YSLEER. The CDR3 DNA follows: TGCGCCAGCAGCCGGGCTAGCGCTACAGATACGCAGTATTTT. It translates to CASSRASATDTQYF.

The rearrangement joins TRBV4-2 to TRBJ2-3; D tentatively fits TRBD1 or TRBD2 (6 bases each). The ends were cut back, 5 bases at V and 0 bases at J, with 18 bases in the middle. Germline V gene lookup returns CDR1 LGHNA and CDR2 YNFKEQ. The CDR3 is made up of 17 amino acids. CDR3 in amino acids: CASSEGRGGTSTDTQYF. The CDR3, as DNA: TGTGCCAGCAGCGAAGGCCGAGGGGGGACTAGCACAGATACGCAGTATTTT.